Listed below are T cell receptor beta chains from one sample, sequenced in a study of tumor and adjacent non-tumor tissue in lung cancer. Using its own MiXCR run on the multiplex PCR reads, TCRdb lists one record per CDR3 protein. The sample consists of 60,000 to 85,000 distinct CDR3 sequences, approximately 79% of them appearing once. The material sequenced was lung tumor tissue. Every receptor here comes from a woman aged 45-65 years with non-small cell lung cancer. CDR3s include the opening cysteine and the closing phenylalanine or tryptophan. D genes are given only for firm matches. A row's size may be missing; if present it is once, few, many or a size class.

CDR3nt: TGTCCCAGCAGCCACTGGGATAGCTCCTACGATCACTACTTC
CDR3aa: CPSSHWDSSYDHYF
d_gene: -
v_gene: TRBV11-1
abundance: -
j_gene: TRBJ2-7

CDR3nt: TGCGCCATCAGCCTACTGACTAGCACAAATACGCAGTATTTT
CDR3aa: CAISLLTSTNTQYF
d_gene: TRBD2
v_gene: TRBV4-3
abundance: -
j_gene: TRBJ2-3

CDR3nt: TGTGCCAGCATCCTGGACCGTTCCTACGAGCGGTACTTC
CDR3aa: CASILDRSYERYF
d_gene: -
v_gene: TRBV12-3/TRBV12-4
abundance: -
j_gene: TRBJ2-7

CDR3nt: TGCAGTGCCCCTAGTTGGGGAGGCACTGGAGCTTTCTTT
CDR3aa: CSAPSWGGTGAFF
d_gene: -
v_gene: TRBV20-1
abundance: few
j_gene: TRBJ1-1

CDR3nt: TGTACCAGCAGTTTACCGGGTTTCAATGAGCAGTTCTTC
CDR3aa: CTSSLPGFNEQFF
d_gene: -
v_gene: TRBV12-3/TRBV12-4
abundance: -
j_gene: TRBJ2-1

CDR3nt: TGCGCCAGCAGCCAAGATTTTACAACTAGCGGGAACTACGAGCATTACTTC
CDR3aa: CASSQDFTTSGNYEHYF
d_gene: TRBD2
v_gene: TRBV4-3
abundance: -
j_gene: TRBJ2-7

CDR3nt: TGTGCCAGCAACCCGCGAGGCGGGGGCAGGACCTACGTGCAGTACTTC
CDR3aa: CASNPRGGGRTYVQYF
d_gene: -
v_gene: TRBV5-4
abundance: -
j_gene: TRBJ2-7

CDR3nt: TGTGCCAGCACCTTGACCAGGACTGAAGCTTTCTTT
CDR3aa: CASTLTRTEAFF
d_gene: -
v_gene: TRBV12-3/TRBV12-4
abundance: few
j_gene: TRBJ1-1

CDR3nt: TGTACTAGCAGCTTGGTCGGTGGCGGCGAGCAGTACTTC
CDR3aa: CTSSLVGGGEQYF
d_gene: -
v_gene: TRBV5-4
abundance: -
j_gene: TRBJ2-7

CDR3nt: TGCAGTGCAAGGAGGTTCCTGGTAGTGGGAGGGCCCTGGAGGTACGAGCAGTATTTC
CDR3aa: CSARRFLVVGGPWRYEQYF
d_gene: TRBD2
v_gene: TRBV20-1
abundance: -
j_gene: TRBJ2-7

CDR3nt: TGTGCCAGCAAGTGGGGAACTCTTAGCACAGATACGCAGTATTTT
CDR3aa: CASKWGTLSTDTQYF
d_gene: -
v_gene: TRBV2
abundance: many
j_gene: TRBJ2-3

CDR3nt: TGTGCCAGCAGCTTATCTCCGATTCCCACCTACAAGCAGTACTTC
CDR3aa: CASSLSPIPTYKQYF
d_gene: -
v_gene: TRBV11-2
abundance: -
j_gene: TRBJ2-7

CDR3nt: TGCAGTGCTAGAGTCGCGTGGGGGGTTGAGGGAAACACCATATATTTT
CDR3aa: CSARVAWGVEGNTIYF
d_gene: -
v_gene: TRBV20-1
abundance: -
j_gene: TRBJ1-3

CDR3nt: TGTGCCAGCAGTTACTCGGACAGGGGGCACGAGCAGTACTTC
CDR3aa: CASSYSDRGHEQYF
d_gene: TRBD1
v_gene: TRBV6-2/TRBV6-3
abundance: -
j_gene: TRBJ2-7

CDR3nt: TGTGCCAACAGCCAAGATTCGGGCTATGACTACACCTTC
CDR3aa: CANSQDSGYDYTF
d_gene: -
v_gene: TRBV4-2
abundance: -
j_gene: TRBJ1-2

CDR3nt: TGCGCCAGCAGCCAAGAAGGCGGGACCATTGTGGGCGAGCAATACTTC
CDR3aa: CASSQEGGTIVGEQYF
d_gene: -
v_gene: TRBV4-1
abundance: -
j_gene: TRBJ2-7

CDR3nt: TGTGCCAGCCGCCCAACCGCATCAAATACGCAGTATTTT
CDR3aa: CASRPTASNTQYF
d_gene: -
v_gene: TRBV11-2
abundance: -
j_gene: TRBJ2-3

CDR3nt: TGTGCCAGTCAAGGGACAGGGGCCTACAATGAGCAACTCTTC
CDR3aa: CASQGTGAYNEQLF
d_gene: TRBD1
v_gene: TRBV6-5
abundance: -
j_gene: TRBJ2-1

CDR3nt: TGCAGCGCCGGTGGGATTGAGCAGTTCTTC
CDR3aa: CSAGGIEQFF
d_gene: -
v_gene: TRBV29-1
abundance: few
j_gene: TRBJ2-1

CDR3nt: TGTGCCAGCAGCACCCCCGCGACTAGCTCCTTTGTTGAGACCCAGTACTTC
CDR3aa: CASSTPATSSFVETQYF
d_gene: TRBD2
v_gene: TRBV5-4
abundance: once
j_gene: TRBJ2-5

CDR3nt: TGTGCCAGCGGTGAAGTACAGGGAACTCAGTACTTC
CDR3aa: CASGEVQGTQYF
d_gene: -
v_gene: TRBV6-1
abundance: -
j_gene: TRBJ2-4

CDR3nt: TGTGCCAGCAGCTCCGCGGGAGGGCCACGGACCGGGGAGCTGTTTTTT
CDR3aa: CASSSAGGPRTGELFF
d_gene: TRBD2
v_gene: TRBV11-2
abundance: -
j_gene: TRBJ2-2

CDR3nt: TGCGCCAGCAGCTTAGGGGAGAATTTACAAGGGACCCAGTATTTC
CDR3aa: CASSLGENLQGTQYF
d_gene: -
v_gene: TRBV11-2
abundance: -
j_gene: TRBJ2-5

CDR3nt: TGTGCCAGCAGGTTGGGCAAAATAAACAATCGACCCCAGCATTTT
CDR3aa: CASRLGKINNRPQHF
d_gene: -
v_gene: TRBV12-3/TRBV12-4
abundance: -
j_gene: TRBJ1-5

CDR3nt: TGCAGTGCTGGTGGGACAACAAATGAGCAGATCTTC
CDR3aa: CSAGGTTNEQIF
d_gene: -
v_gene: TRBV20-1
abundance: -
j_gene: TRBJ2-1

CDR3nt: TGCGCCAGCAGCCAAGATAGCTACAGAGGGAACTATAGCTACACCTTC
CDR3aa: CASSQDSYRGNYSYTF
d_gene: -
v_gene: TRBV4-1
abundance: -
j_gene: TRBJ1-2

CDR3nt: TGTACCAGCAGATTACATGGGACAGGCGGTTTTGGTGAAAAACTGTTTTTT
CDR3aa: CTSRLHGTGGFGEKLFF
d_gene: TRBD1
v_gene: TRBV6-6
abundance: -
j_gene: TRBJ1-4